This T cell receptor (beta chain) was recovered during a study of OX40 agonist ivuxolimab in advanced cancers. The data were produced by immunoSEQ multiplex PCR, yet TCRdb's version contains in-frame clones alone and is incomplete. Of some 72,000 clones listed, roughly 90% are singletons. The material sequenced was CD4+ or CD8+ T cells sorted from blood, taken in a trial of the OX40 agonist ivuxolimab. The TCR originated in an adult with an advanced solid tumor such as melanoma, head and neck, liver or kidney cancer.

The DNA of the CDR3 is TGTGCCTGGGACCTAAGCTCCTATAATTCACCCCTCCACTTT. Its protein is CAWDLSSYNSPLHF. The chain joins TRBV30 to TRBJ1-6; D not certain. V lost 5 bases and J 0 bases, leaving 8 bases between the germline ends. The CDR3 has 14 residues. CDR1 GTSNPN and CDR2 SVGIG come from the germline V gene (reference sequence).